This T cell receptor (beta chain) originates from a study of T cell responses to AZD1222 COVID-19 vaccine. As to this clone: The antigen remains unidentified. Other DNA sequences in this specimen translate into the identical CDR3.

Whole-study findings and limits: Baseline antibody screening turned up just five to seven seropositive AZD1222 recipients. Variant regions that are unmutated are reportedly the target of nearly half of spike-specific TCRs.

TCRdb keeps only in-frame clones here, not all; method: immunoSEQ multiplex PCR. Among 75,000 to 95,000 clones listed, approximately 90% were seen once. J gave up 7 bases and V 3 bases, and 3 bases lay outside the gene matches. CDR3 length equals 14 residues. Germline assignment: CDR1 MDHEN and CDR2 SYDVKM. The clonotype comes from an adult in good health. The source material was peripheral blood, sampled on day 0 of AZD1222 vaccination. The chain is built from TRBV28 and TRBJ1-5; 10 positions agree with TRBD1. The CDR3 protein is CASSLGQGRQPQHF. DNA for the CDR3: TGTGCCAGCAGTTTGGGACAGGGGCGCCAGCCCCAGCATTTT.